Presented here are 28 T cell receptor beta chains from one specimen sequenced in a study of T-cell memory formation after mild COVID-19. TCRdb itself ran the 5' RACE reads through MiXCR, one entry per CDR3 protein. The sample lists roughly 150,000 distinct CDR3 sequences; more than 14% were seen once. Input material: PBMCs or a T cell subset sorted from them (not recorded which). Every receptor here comes from an adult woman who had mild COVID-19 (a few samples of this study predate the infection). Cell type and time point are not known.

Only a few counts were recorded for this clonotype. The chain couples TRBV7-6 to TRBJ2-1; perhaps TRBD2 as D (5 bases). The CDR3 extends over 15 amino acids. Trimming cost V 5 bases and J 5 bases, with 16 bases left between them. CDR1 is SGHVS, CDR2 FNYEAQ, per germline. CDR3: CASSPGSTGDNEQFF. The CDR3 nucleotides read TGTGCCAGCAGCCCGGGATCGACGGGCGACAATGAGCAGTTCTTC.

This chain connects TRBV11-2 to TRBJ2-7, with unresolved D. The CDR3 covers 15 residues. Trimming shortened V by 3 bases and J by 3 bases, and 15 bases separated the two germline ends. Germline CDR1 SGHAT, CDR2 FQNNGV. CDR3 bases: TGTGCCAGCAGCTTTAATTCTCTAGAAAACTACGAGCAGTACTTC. Its translation: CASSFNSLENYEQYF.

The chain uses TRBV28 and TRBJ1-1; D uncertain. The germline V and J ends were trimmed by 6 bases and 0 bases, with 14 bases remaining between them. The CDR3 runs to 15 residues. Germline assignment: CDR1 MDHEN and CDR2 SYDVKM. The DNA for the CDR3 is TGTGCCAGCAGCCTGACCGCTCCTATGAACACTGAAGCTTTCTTT. It codes for CASSLTAPMNTEAFF. The whole variable domain, remainder taken from reference TRBV28 and TRBJ1-1, is DVKVTQSSRYLVKRTGEKVFLECVQDMDHENMFWYRQDPGLGLRLIYFSYDVKMKEKGDIPEGYSVSREKKERFSLILESASTNQTSMYLCASSLTAPMNTEAFFGQGTRLTVV.

The genes are TRBV7-8 and TRBJ2-1; no clear D. Trimming shortened V by 5 bases and J by 2 bases, and 13 bases separated the two germline ends. Germline V gene data show CDR1 as SGHVS and CDR2 as FQNEAQ. This CDR3 is built from 15 residues. In nucleotides, the CDR3 is TGTGCCAGCAGCCCCGGTGTCGGGCCCTACAATGAGCAGTTCTTC. It translates to CASSPGVGPYNEQFF.

In this sample, this clonotype turned up a few times. The rearrangement joins TRBV3-1 to TRBJ2-1, with 10 nucleotides matching TRBD2. The germline CDR1 and CDR2 sequences are LGHDT and YNNKEL (reference sequence). The CDR3 spans 16 residues. V lost 2 bases to trimming and J lost 6 bases; unmatched junction nucleotides: 7. As DNA, the CDR3 is TGTGCCAGCAGCCAAACGGGACTAGCGAAGCCCAATGAGCAGTTCTTC. Its translation is CASSQTGLAKPNEQFF.

V usage is TRBV15 and J usage is TRBJ2-7, with TRBD2 identical over 9 bases. The CDR3 consists of 16 residues. Germline V gene sequence: CDR1 LNHNV, CDR2 YYDKDF (reference sequence). Germline trimming cut 0 bases from V and 2 bases from J; bases unmatched to any gene: 5. This chain's CDR3 is CATSRDVAGVAYEQYF. Written as DNA, the CDR3 is TGTGCCACCAGCAGAGATGTAGCGGGGGTTGCCTACGAGCAGTACTTC. Complete variable domain (other parts from reference TRBV15 and TRBJ2-7): DAMVIQNPRYQVTQFGKPVTLSCSQTLNHNVMYWYQQKSSQAPKLLFHYYDKDFNNEADTPDNFQSRRPNTSFCFLDIRSPGLGDTAMYLCATSRDVAGVAYEQYFGPGTRLTVT.

In this sample, this clonotype turned up a few times. At one end, the junction sequence differs from germline, possibly due to a read error. The V gene is TRBV2, the J gene TRBJ1-2; tentatively, D is TRBD1 (6 bases). The CDR3 has 13 amino acids. Germline V gene sequence: CDR1 SNHLY, CDR2 FYNNEI. CDR3 residues: CASSIQGYYGYTF. CDR3 nucleotide sequence: TGTGCCAGCAGTATACAGGGTTACTACGGCTACACCTTC.

This clonotype was detected a few times. This chain joins TRBV19 and TRBJ1-1; maybe TRBD1 (5 bases). There are 12 residues in the CDR3. V was clipped by 1 base and J by 6 bases, with 6 bases between them. Germline CDR1 is LNHDA and CDR2 is SQIVND (reference sequence). CDR3 in DNA: TGTGCCAGTAGTATAGGGGGCGCTGAAGCTTTCTTT. Translating it yields CASSIGGAEAFF.

The chain joins TRBV7-6 to TRBJ2-7, with 13 positions matching TRBD2. The V gene end was trimmed by 4 bases and the J gene end by 1 base; junction bases not matched to a gene: 7. The germline V gene has CDR1 SGHVS and CDR2 FNYEAQ. The length of the CDR3 is 17 residues. Written as DNA, the CDR3 is TGTGCCAGCAGCTCCGTTCAGGGACTAGCGGGATCCTACGAGCAGTACTTC. Its translation: CASSSVQGLAGSYEQYF.

The table lists this clonotype with a few counts. This chain links TRBV7-9 with TRBJ2-1; TRBD2 agrees at 11 bases. Germline CDR1 SEHNR, CDR2 FQNEAQ (reference sequence). The CDR3 has 18 residues. Trimming took 2 bases from V and 1 from J; bases not matched to a gene: 7. For the CDR3, the DNA is TGTGCCAGCAGCTTACTAGCGGGAGGTTTAAGGTCCTACAATGAGCAGTTCTTC. Translation: CASSLLAGGLRSYNEQFF. The variable domain in full, with the rest retrieved from reference TRBV7-9 and TRBJ2-1, is DTGVSQNPRHKITKRGQNVTFRCDPISEHNRLYWYRQTLGQGPEFLTYFQNEAQLEKSRLLSDRFSAERPKGSFSTLEIQRTEQGDSAMYLCASSLLAGGLRSYNEQFFGPGTRLTVL.

This clonotype was counted between two and nine times. The chain couples TRBV5-1 to TRBJ1-4; D unclear. The germline CDR1 and CDR2 sequences are SGHRS and YFSETQ. Trimming pared 0 bases from V and 11 bases from J, leaving 14 bases between. The CDR3 covers 14 residues. The CDR3 region has the DNA TGCGCCAGCAGCTTGGAGGCCCGGGAGGACAAACTGTTTTTT. This encodes CASSLEAREDKLFF.

In its sample, this clonotype was seen a few times. This chain connects TRBV11-1 to TRBJ2-1; 11 bases agree with TRBD2. Trimming cost V 4 bases and J 4 bases; bases outside gene matches: 6. The CDR3 runs to 16 residues. Looked up from germline, CDR1 is SGHAT and CDR2 is FQDESV (reference sequence). CDR3 region: CASSSRTSGWYNEQFF. The CDR3 coding sequence is TGTGCCAGCAGCTCCCGGACTAGCGGGTGGTACAATGAGCAGTTCTTC. The full variable domain, in which reference TRBV11-1 and TRBJ2-1 provide the parts outside the CDR3, is EAEVAQSPRYKITEKSQAVAFWCDPISGHATLYWYRQILGQGPELLVQFQDESVVDDSQLPKDRFSAERLKGVDSTLKIQPAELGDSAMYLCASSSRTSGWYNEQFFGPGTRLTVL.

This clonotype was seen a few times. As DNA, the CDR3 is TGTGCCACCCGCGGGGACACAGGGGACTACGAGCAGTACTTC. Translated, it gives CATRGDTGDYEQYF. V gene TRBV10-3 combines with J gene TRBJ2-7, with D maybe TRBD1 (7 bases). The V end lost 10 bases, the J end lost 3 bases, and 19 bases lay between the germline ends. The germline gives CDR1 ENHRY, CDR2 SYGVKD. The length of the CDR3 is 14 residues.

The chain links TRBV11-3 to TRBJ1-1; 8 nucleotides agree with TRBD1. V lost 5 bases to trimming and J lost 3 bases; unmatched junction nucleotides: 8. In germline, CDR1 is SGHNT, CDR2 YENEEA. The CDR3 is made up of 15 amino acids. CDR3 DNA sequence: TGTGCCAGCAGCATGCCGAAACAGGGGGACACTGAAGCTTTCTTT. Amino acids: CASSMPKQGDTEAFF.

This clonotype is medium-sized by share. This chain links TRBV18 with TRBJ2-7; 7 bases are a match to TRBD2. There are 16 residues in the CDR3. Germline assignment: CDR1 KGHSH and CDR2 LQKENI. Trimming cost V 3 bases and J 4 bases; bases outside gene matches: 12. In nucleotides, the CDR3 is TGTGCCAGCTCACCCCAAGGGTCGGGGGGTTCGTACGAGCAGTACTTC. Translated: CASSPQGSGGSYEQYF.

At least ten counts were recorded for this clonotype. This chain joins TRBV7-2 and TRBJ2-7, with D possibly matching TRBD1 (7 bases). Per germline, CDR1 SGHTA and CDR2 FQGNSA. The CDR3 has 15 amino acids. Trimming left V 5 bases short and J 3 bases short, with 17 bases between. The CDR3 loop is CASSRQTGTGYEQYF. For the CDR3, the DNA is TGTGCCAGCAGCCGCCAGACAGGGACTGGCTACGAGCAGTACTTC.

The chain has TRBV7-2 and TRBJ2-7; TRBD2 agrees at 14 bases. The CDR3 totals 16 residues. The junction had 4 bases not matched to a gene; V was cut back by 3 bases and J by 3 bases. Germline V CDR1 and CDR2: SGHTA, FQGNSA. The CDR3 coding sequence is TGTGCCAGCAGCTTGGGACTAGCGGGGGCCTACTACGAGCAGTACTTC. Translated: CASSLGLAGAYYEQYF. Combining the CDR3 with reference TRBV7-2 and TRBJ2-7 gives the whole variable domain GAGVSQSPSNKVTEKGKDVELRCDPISGHTALYWYRQSLGQGLEFLIYFQGNSAPDKSGLPSDRFSAERTGGSVSTLTIQRTQQEDSAVYLCASSLGLAGAYYEQYFGPGTRLTVT.

At least ten counts were recorded for this clonotype. The gene calls are TRBV6-6 and TRBJ2-1; D possibly corresponds to TRBD1 (5 bases). This CDR3 region has 15 residues. Trimming pared 6 bases from V and 2 bases from J, leaving 14 bases between. Germline values: CDR1 MNHNY, CDR2 SVGAGI (reference sequence). CDR3 amino acids: CASSPDRPTYNEQFF. The CDR3 DNA follows: TGTGCCAGCAGCCCCGACAGACCTACCTACAATGAGCAGTTCTTC.

J is TRBJ2-5 and V is TRBV7-9; TRBD1 might be the D (6 bases). The V gene lost 5 bases and the J gene lost 0 bases, with 10 bases spanning the gap. CDR1 is SEHNR and CDR2 is FQNEAQ in the germline V gene (reference sequence). This CDR3 contains 14 residues. The CDR3 sequence: CASSRTDYQETQYF. The CDR3 nucleotides are TGTGCCAGCAGCCGGACAGATTACCAAGAGACCCAGTACTTC.

In its sample, this clonotype was seen many times. The chain links TRBV12-3 or TRBV12-4 to TRBJ1-1, with D tentatively TRBD1 (6 bases). With 3 bases removed from V and 4 bases from J, the gap between germline ends came to 15 bases. CDR3 size: 15 residues. The CDR3 bases are TGTGCCAGCAGTTTCCGCAGGGGTAAGAGCACTGAAGCTTTCTTT. It translates to CASSFRRGKSTEAFF.

CDR3 protein: CASSPNGGLGEQYF. The CDR3 DNA reads as TGTGCCAGCAGTCCCAATGGGGGGTTGGGAGAGCAGTACTTC. The chain joins TRBV12-3 or TRBV12-4 to TRBJ2-7; possibly TRBD2 for D (6 bases). V dropped 5 bases and J dropped 7 bases, with 18 bases sitting between them. There are 14 residues in the CDR3.

This clonotype was counted a few times. The chain uses TRBV11-2 and TRBJ2-1; D is unclear. The CDR3 spans 14 residues. Germline values: CDR1 SGHAT, CDR2 FQNNGV. Trimming took 8 bases from V and 6 from J, leaving 17 bases between them. DNA of the CDR3: TGTGCCAGCGTCCCGGAGCCCCTACGCAATGAGCAGTTCTTC. Its translation: CASVPEPLRNEQFF.

This clonotype was seen more than once but under ten times. V usage is TRBV4-1 and J usage is TRBJ2-1, with D perhaps given as TRBD1 or TRBD2 (6 bases each). Germline assignment: CDR1 MGHRA and CDR2 YSYEKL. V was clipped by 4 bases and J by 8 bases, with 18 bases between them. The CDR3 consists of 15 residues. CDR3 nucleotide sequence: TGCGCCAGCAGCCCCGGGCACAGGGAGGACGATGAGCAGTTCTTC. The encoded protein is CASSPGHREDDEQFF.

The chain combines TRBV29-1 with TRBJ2-7; a weak D match, TRBD1 (6 bases). V was cut by 1 base and J by 4 bases, with 14 bases left in between. This CDR3 region has 14 residues. CDR1 and CDR2 (germline): SQVTM, ANQGSEA. CDR3 DNA: TGCAGCGTTGAAGTCCGGACAGTCTCATACGAGCAGTACTTC. It translates to CSVEVRTVSYEQYF.

The chain has TRBV20-1 and TRBJ2-2; TRBD2 might be the D (5 bases). The germline CDR1 and CDR2 sequences are DFQATT and SNEGSKA (reference sequence). Trimming removed 1 base from V and 7 bases from J, with 13 bases in between. The CDR3 loop spans 14 amino acids. CDR3 bases: TGCAGTGCTAGAGCTAACGGACGGGGCGGGGAGCTGTTTTTT. This translates into CSARANGRGGELFF.

This clonotype was seen a few times. The chain recombines TRBV5-1 with TRBJ2-1, with 16 bases fitting TRBD2. Germline V gene lookup returns CDR1 SGHRS and CDR2 YFSETQ. Unmatched junction bases numbered 12, after V lost 0 bases and J lost 9 bases. The CDR3 has 19 amino acids. The CDR3 is CASSLGSGLAGGPRGEQFF. The CDR3 coding sequence is TGCGCCAGCAGCTTGGGTTCGGGACTAGCGGGAGGGCCGAGGGGTGAGCAGTTCTTC.

The CDR3: CASSGTSGMGNEQFF. In nucleotides, the CDR3 is TGTGCCAGCAGCGGGACTAGCGGGATGGGCAATGAGCAGTTCTTC. V is TRBV11-2 and J is TRBJ2-1; the match to TRBD2 covers 13 bases. In germline, CDR1 is SGHAT, CDR2 FQNNGV. This CDR3 has 15 amino acids. Losses at the gene ends were 5 bases for V and 6 bases for J; bases not matched to a gene: 4.

V usage is TRBV15 and J usage is TRBJ2-3; the D is unclear. The length of the CDR3 is 12 residues. V was cut by 8 bases and J by 4 bases, with 10 bases left in between. From germline, CDR1 is LNHNV and CDR2 YYDKDF (reference sequence). CDR3 loop: CATVKEPDTQYF. The DNA for the CDR3 is TGTGCCACCGTAAAAGAGCCAGATACGCAGTATTTT.